This T cell receptor (beta chain) was sequenced for a study of T-cell memory formation after mild COVID-19. Study-wide findings and caveats: Specificity for SARS-CoV-2 was not confirmed among the second-wave clones peaking on day 37. CD4+ clones that contracted lay mainly in CM and EM; CD8+ ones lay in EMRA.

Note on this clonotype: Its matching antigen is unknown.

UMIs and sample barcodes were carried by the TCR alpha and TCR beta cDNA libraries that 5'RACE produced using constant-segment primers. One entry per CDR3 protein, called by TCRdb with MiXCR from the 5' RACE reads. The sample includes more than 300,000 distinct CDR3 sequences, 14% of them seen just once. The origin of this receptor is a man between 18 and 35 years old who had mild COVID-19 (a few samples of this study predate the infection). Cell type and time point are not known. The sequenced sample was PBMCs or a T cell subset sorted from them (not recorded which).

CDR3 sequence: CSAITLDFNQPQHF. The CDR3, as DNA: TGCAGTGCTATCACACTGGACTTCAATCAGCCCCAGCATTTT. This chain connects TRBV20-1 to TRBJ1-5; no firm D call. Trimming removed 4 bases at V and 3 bases at J, with 13 bases between. Germline V gene sequence: CDR1 DFQATT, CDR2 SNEGSKA (reference sequence). CDR3 length equals 14 residues.